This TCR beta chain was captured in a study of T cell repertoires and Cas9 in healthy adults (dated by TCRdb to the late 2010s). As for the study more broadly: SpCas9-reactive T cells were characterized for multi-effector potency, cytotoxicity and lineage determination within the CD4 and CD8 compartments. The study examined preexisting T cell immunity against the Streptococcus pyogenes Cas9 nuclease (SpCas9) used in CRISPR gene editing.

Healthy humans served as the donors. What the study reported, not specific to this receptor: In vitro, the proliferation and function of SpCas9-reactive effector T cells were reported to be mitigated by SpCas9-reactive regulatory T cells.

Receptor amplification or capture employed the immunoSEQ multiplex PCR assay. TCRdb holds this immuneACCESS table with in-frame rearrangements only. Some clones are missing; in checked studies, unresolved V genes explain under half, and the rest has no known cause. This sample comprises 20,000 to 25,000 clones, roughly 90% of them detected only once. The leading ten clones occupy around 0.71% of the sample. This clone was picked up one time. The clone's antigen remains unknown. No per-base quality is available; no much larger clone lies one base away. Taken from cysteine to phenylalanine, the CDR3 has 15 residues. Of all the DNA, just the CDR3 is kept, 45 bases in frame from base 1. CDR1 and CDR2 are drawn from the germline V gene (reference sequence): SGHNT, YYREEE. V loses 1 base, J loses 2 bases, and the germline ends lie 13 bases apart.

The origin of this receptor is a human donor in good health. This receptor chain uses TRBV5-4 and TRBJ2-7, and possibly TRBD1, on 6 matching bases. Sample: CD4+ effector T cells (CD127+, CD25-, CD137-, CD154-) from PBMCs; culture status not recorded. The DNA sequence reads TGTGCCAGCAGCTTGTTAGGGGGAAGCACCTACGAGCAGTACTTC. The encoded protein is CASSLLGGSTYEQYF. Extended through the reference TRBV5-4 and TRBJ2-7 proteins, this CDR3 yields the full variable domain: ETGVTQSPTHLIKTRGQQVTLRCSSQSGHNTVSWYQQALGQGPQFIFQYYREEENGRGNFPPRFSGLQFPNYSSELNVNALELDDSALYLCASSLLGGSTYEQYFGPGTRLTVT.